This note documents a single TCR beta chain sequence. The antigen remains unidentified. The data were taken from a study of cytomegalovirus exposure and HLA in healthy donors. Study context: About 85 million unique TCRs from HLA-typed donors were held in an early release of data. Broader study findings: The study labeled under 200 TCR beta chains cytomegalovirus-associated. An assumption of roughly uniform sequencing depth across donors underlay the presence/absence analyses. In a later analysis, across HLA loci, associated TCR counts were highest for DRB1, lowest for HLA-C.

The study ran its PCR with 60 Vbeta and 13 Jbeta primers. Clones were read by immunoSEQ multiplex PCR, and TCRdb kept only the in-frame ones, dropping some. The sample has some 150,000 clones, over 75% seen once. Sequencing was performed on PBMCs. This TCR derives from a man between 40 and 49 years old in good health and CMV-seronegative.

This chain's CDR3 is CASSVRTSGGADSPDTQYF. The CDR3 DNA reads as TGTGCCAGCAGCGTCCGGACTAGCGGGGGGGCCGATAGTCCAGATACGCAGTATTTT. The rearrangement joins TRBV9 to TRBJ2-3; 15 nucleotides line up with TRBD2. This CDR3 is built from 19 residues. Germline lookup yields CDR1 SGDLS and CDR2 YYNGEE. Trimming cost V 2 bases and J 4 bases; bases outside gene matches: 11. The whole variable domain, remainder taken from reference TRBV9 and TRBJ2-3, is DSGVTQTPKHLITATGQRVTLRCSPRSGDLSVYWYQQSLDQGLQFLIQYYNGEERAKGNILERFSAQQFPDLHSELNLSSLELGDSALYFCASSVRTSGGADSPDTQYFGPGTRLTVL.